The sequence of this TCR beta chain was determined in a study of blood T cell repertoires in COVID-19. Background on the study: Sources were T cells, B-cell-depleted T cells, or PBMCs; the material itself was cDNA or gDNA.

This clone was counted a single time. V was pared by 7 bases and J by 2 bases, with 9 bases of the junction left unmatched. This CDR3 is built from 15 residues. Germline-derived CDR1 and CDR2 are LNHDA and SQIVND (reference sequence). Original methodology: Reference gene primer amplification in the assay estimated nucleated cell counts. Clones were sequenced by immunoSEQ multiplex PCR, and TCRdb holds only the in-frame ones, with some missing. The DNA was the basis for D and trimming; V, J and clone size are from that table. The sample yields more than 200,000 clones, about 89% seen once. This study enrolled people aged about 18 to 100 from about 26 US geographic areas.

Specimen: PBMCs or T cells enriched from blood (not recorded which). This receptor was obtained from a woman younger than 30 who had recovered from COVID-19. V and J are TRBV19 and TRBJ2-7; 9 bases agree with TRBD2. DNA for the CDR3: TGTGCCAGTAAGGCGGCTAGCGGGAACACCTACGAGCAGTACTTC. Translating it yields CASKAASGNTYEQYF.